The 4 T cell receptor beta chains below all came from one sample that was sequenced in a study of cytomegalovirus exposure and HLA in healthy donors. 60 Vbeta and 13 Jbeta primers were used in PCR. Clones were sequenced by immunoSEQ multiplex PCR, and TCRdb holds only the in-frame ones, with some missing. In the table there are over 100,000 clones, 70% of which are singletons. Sequenced: PBMCs. These receptors originate from a man aged 30 to 39 in good health and CMV-seropositive.

This clone showed up just a few times. The chain carries TRBV29-1 and TRBJ2-4; the D is unclear. From germline, CDR1 is SQVTM and CDR2 ANQGSEA. V gave up 4 bases and J gave up 5 bases, with 9 bases separating them. The CDR3 totals 12 residues. CDR3 sequence reads: CSVGEPENIQYF. CDR3 nucleotide sequence: TGCAGCGTTGGTGAGCCCGAAAACATTCAGTACTTC.

The chain is built from TRBV14 and TRBJ1-5; D remains ambiguous. Germline lookup yields CDR1 SGHDN and CDR2 FVKESK. V was trimmed by 4 bases and J by 7 bases, leaving 11 bases between them. The CDR3 contains 13 residues. The CDR3 nucleotides read TGTGCCAGCAGCCGAGACCCCAGGCAGCCCCAGCATTTT. This codes for CASSRDPRQPQHF.

The rearrangement joins TRBV11-3 to TRBJ2-6, with TRBD1 matching 9 bases. The V gene's germline CDR1 is SGHNT and CDR2 YENEEA. Trimming removed 5 bases from V and 2 bases from J; junction bases left unmatched: 10. The CDR3 runs 18 residues. This chain's CDR3 is CASSPAWGQGPGANVLTF. The CDR3 nucleotides read TGTGCCAGCAGCCCTGCGTGGGGACAGGGACCTGGGGCCAACGTCCTGACTTTC.

The chain is built from TRBV4-3 and TRBJ2-6; a weak D match, TRBD2 (6 bases). Between the trimmed V and J ends, which lost 0 bases and 2 bases, there was a span of 8 bases. CDR3 size: 16 residues. Germline CDR1 reads LGHNA; CDR2 reads YSLEER. This chain's CDR3 is CASSQDAGTGANVLTF. CDR3 DNA sequence: TGCGCCAGCAGCCAAGACGCGGGGACTGGGGCCAACGTCCTGACTTTC.